Following are 20 T cell receptor beta chains from one sample sequenced in a study of shared clonotypes between healthy human individuals. Clones were read by immunoSEQ multiplex PCR, and TCRdb kept only the in-frame ones, dropping some. This table holds 450,000 to 500,000 clones, around 73% found once. The sequencing sample was made of PBMCs. All receptors derive from a woman aged 40 to 50 in good health. Some clones in this sample may be carry-over from other donors' samples.

The V gene is TRBV28, the J gene TRBJ2-1, with TRBD2 identical over 9 bases. Losses at the gene ends were 9 bases for V and 2 bases for J; bases not matched to a gene: 5. Germline-derived CDR1 and CDR2 are MDHEN and SYDVKM. The CDR3 runs 14 residues. Written as DNA, the CDR3 is TGTGCCAGTAAGCTAGCGGGAACCTACAATGAGCAGTTCTTC. Its translation is CASKLAGTYNEQFF. Supplemented by reference TRBV28 and TRBJ2-1, the full variable domain reads DVKVTQSSRYLVKRTGEKVFLECVQDMDHENMFWYRQDPGLGLRLIYFSYDVKMKEKGDIPEGYSVSREKKERFSLILESASTNQTSMYLCASKLAGTYNEQFFGPGTRLTVL.

This chain joins TRBV6-6 and TRBJ1-3; TRBD1 agrees at 7 bases. The CDR3 covers 14 residues. Germline assignment: CDR1 MNHNY and CDR2 SVGAGI (reference sequence). J lost 4 bases, V lost 8 bases, and 8 bases had no gene match. The CDR3 DNA sequence: TGTGCCAGCTGCTCAGGGGGGCAGGGAAACACCATATATTTT. Its translation: CASCSGGQGNTIYF.

V usage is TRBV27 and J usage is TRBJ2-3; tentatively, D is TRBD2 (5 bases). From germline, CDR1 is MNHEY and CDR2 SMNVEV (reference sequence). The CDR3 runs 12 residues. Trimming took off 8 bases at V and 6 bases at J, with 12 bases between the two ends. The CDR3 reads CASPSEDDTQYF. CDR3 nucleotide sequence: TGTGCCAGCCCTTCGGAGGACGATACGCAGTATTTT.

This clone was detected only a few times. The chain links TRBV6-4 to TRBJ2-7; D may be TRBD2 (6 bases). V lost 8 bases, J lost 4 bases, and 15 bases lay in between. The germline CDR1 and CDR2 sequences are MRHNA and SNTAGT. The CDR3 is 13 residues long. CDR3 residues: CASHVGGRYEQYF. The CDR3 DNA reads as TGTGCCAGCCATGTAGGAGGGAGGTACGAGCAGTACTTC.

This clone came up a few times. This rearrangement joins TRBV7-3 to TRBJ2-1; no firm D call. V lost 2 bases, J lost 9 bases, and 5 bases lay in between. This CDR3 contains 11 residues. CDR1 is SGHTA and CDR2 is FQGTGA in the germline V gene. The CDR3: CASSLGSEQFF. CDR3 nucleotide sequence: TGTGCCAGCAGCTTAGGTTCTGAGCAGTTCTTC. The full variable domain, completed using reference TRBV7-3 and TRBJ2-1, is GAGVSQTPSNKVTEKGKYVELRCDPISGHTALYWYRQSLGQGPEFLIYFQGTGAADDSGLPNDRFFAVRPEGSVSTLKIQRTERGDSAVYLCASSLGSEQFFGPGTRLTVL.

Concerning this clone itself: This may arise from a read error, as a much more abundant clone is one base away. The gene calls are TRBV29-1 and TRBJ2-2; D ambiguous. V was trimmed by 4 bases and J by 3 bases, leaving 12 bases between them. CDR1 is SQVTM and CDR2 is ANQGSEA in the germline V gene. The CDR3 sequence is 14 residues long. The CDR3 DNA is TGCAGCGTTGGTAACAACGCGTACACCGGGGAGCTGTTTTTT. It codes for CSVGNNAYTGELFF.

V is TRBV9 and J is TRBJ2-2; D ambiguous. V was shortened by 2 bases and J by 7 bases, with 9 bases between the two germline ends. This CDR3 comprises 13 residues. Germline loops: CDR1 SGDLS, CDR2 YYNGEE. The CDR3 sequence is CASSVGLVGELFF. The CDR3, as DNA: TGTGCCAGCAGCGTTGGGCTAGTCGGGGAGCTGTTTTTT.

The CDR3 DNA reads TGCGCCAGCAGCTCTTTTGACAGAACCTACGAGCAGTACTTC. As protein: CASSSFDRTYEQYF. V and J are TRBV5-1 and TRBJ2-7; D might be TRBD1 (5 bases). Germline lookup yields CDR1 SGHRS and CDR2 YFSETQ. The CDR3 is 14 amino acids. Trimming removed 3 bases from V and 2 bases from J, with 12 bases in between.

The rearrangement uses TRBV7-9 and TRBJ1-1, with unresolved D. CDR1 SEHNR and CDR2 FQNEAQ come from the germline V gene (reference sequence). Trimming took off 6 bases at V and 1 base at J, with 15 bases between the two ends. The CDR3 extends over 15 amino acids. The CDR3 region is CASRPAQTGNTEAFF. CDR3 bases: TGTGCCAGCAGACCCGCCCAAACGGGGAACACTGAAGCTTTCTTT.

This clone has only one observation. The V and J genes are TRBV7-9 and TRBJ2-3; perhaps TRBD2 as D (7 bases). The CDR3 totals 15 residues. The germline V and J ends were trimmed by 5 bases and 2 bases, with 14 bases remaining between them. Germline V gives CDR1 SEHNR, CDR2 FQNEAQ (reference sequence). CDR3 nucleotide sequence: TGTGCCAGCAGCCCAGGGGACTACAACACAGATACGCAGTATTTT. As protein: CASSPGDYNTDTQYF.

V gene TRBV11-2 combines with J gene TRBJ2-1, with D perhaps matching TRBD1 (6 bases). The germline V gene encodes CDR1 SGHAT and CDR2 FQNNGV. Trimming removed 3 bases from V and 7 bases from J, with 10 bases in between. CDR3 length equals 13 residues. Here the CDR3 DNA reads TGTGCCAGCAGCTTTACAGGGATGAATGAGCAGTTCTTC. Translating it yields CASSFTGMNEQFF. The entire variable domain, with the rest obtained from reference TRBV11-2 and TRBJ2-1, is as follows: EAGVAQSPRYKIIEKRQSVAFWCNPISGHATLYWYQQILGQGPKLLIQFQNNGVVDDSQLPKDRFSAERLKGVDSTLKIQPAKLEDSAVYLCASSFTGMNEQFFGPGTRLTVL.

The V call is TRBV7-6, the J call TRBJ2-7; TRBD1 or TRBD2 may be the D gene (5 bases each). V dropped 1 base and J dropped 3 bases, with 13 bases sitting between them. The CDR3 spans 15 residues. CDR1 is SGHVS, CDR2 FNYEAQ, per germline. The CDR3 nucleotides read TGTGCCAGCAGCTTAGAGGGGACGGACTTCTACGAGCAGTACTTC. The encoded protein is CASSLEGTDFYEQYF.

This clone was counted between two and nine times. The chain is built from TRBV5-1 and TRBJ2-5, with D possibly being TRBD1 (6 bases). The CDR3 consists of 13 residues. The germline V and J ends were trimmed by 4 bases and 3 bases, with 10 bases remaining between them. Germline CDR1 reads SGHRS; CDR2 reads YFSETQ. The CDR3: CASSRAGEETQYF. CDR3 in DNA: TGCGCCAGCAGCCGGGCAGGGGAAGAGACCCAGTACTTC.

This clone showed up just a few times. The chain uses TRBV19 and TRBJ1-2; TRBD1 agrees at 8 bases. The CDR3 runs to 15 residues. The V gene end was trimmed by 5 bases and the J gene end by 7 bases; junction bases not matched to a gene: 12. The V gene's germline CDR1 is LNHDA and CDR2 SQIVND (reference sequence). The CDR3 DNA is TGTGCCAGTAGTTTAGGACAGGGAGCGTTCCGTGGCTACACCTTC. As protein: CASSLGQGAFRGYTF.

The chain links TRBV19 to TRBJ2-1, with D perhaps TRBD2 (6 bases). Trimming removed 7 bases at V and 0 bases at J, with 13 bases between. Germline loops: CDR1 LNHDA, CDR2 SQIVND (reference sequence). The CDR3 sequence is 15 residues long. This CDR3 is CASIQTGSSYNEQFF. The DNA of the CDR3 is TGTGCCAGTATTCAAACCGGGAGCTCCTACAATGAGCAGTTCTTC. Filled out from reference TRBV19 and TRBJ2-1, the complete variable domain reads DGGITQSPKYLFRKEGQNVTLSCEQNLNHDAMYWYRQDPGQGLRLIYYSQIVNDFQKGDIAEGYSVSREKKESFPLTVTSAQKNPTAFYLCASIQTGSSYNEQFFGPGTRLTVL.

The chain carries TRBV10-3 and TRBJ1-2; D unclear. The CDR3 runs 19 residues. Germline CDR1 ENHRY, CDR2 SYGVKD. V lost 2 bases and J lost 0, with 22 bases in between. CDR3 loop: CAISEKVATPLIANYGYTF. Written as DNA, the CDR3 is TGTGCCATCAGTGAGAAGGTCGCCACCCCATTGATAGCTAACTATGGCTACACCTTC.

V is TRBV5-4 and J is TRBJ2-7, with unresolved D. This CDR3 has 14 residues. Trimming cost V 4 bases and J 3 bases, with 14 bases left between them. Germline V gives CDR1 SGHNT, CDR2 YYREEE (reference sequence). The CDR3 sequence: CASSNRVSGYEQYF. CDR3 sequence (DNA): TGTGCCAGCAGCAATCGTGTATCGGGCTACGAGCAGTACTTC.

The sample holds a few counts of this clone. The rearrangement joins TRBV11-2 to TRBJ1-5, with D hard to call. With 0 bases removed from V and 1 base from J, the gap between germline ends came to 4 bases. Germline CDR1 is SGHAT and CDR2 is FQNNGV. This CDR3 comprises 14 residues. This chain's CDR3 is CASSLDPSNQPQHF. CDR3 bases: TGTGCCAGCAGCTTAGACCCAAGCAATCAGCCCCAGCATTTT.

CDR3: CASSLGGGRQNIQYF. Here the CDR3 DNA reads TGTGCCAGCAGCTTAGGGGGTGGACGCCAAAACATTCAGTACTTC. This sequence joins TRBV11-3 and TRBJ2-4; D gene unclear. The length of the CDR3 is 15 residues. Germline CDR1 SGHNT, CDR2 YENEEA. V was shortened by 1 base and J by 5 bases, with 12 bases between the two germline ends.

The V gene is TRBV20-1, the J gene TRBJ1-2, with D unresolved. Trimming removed 1 base from V and 9 bases from J, with 9 bases in between. The germline V gene has CDR1 DFQATT and CDR2 SNEGSKA (reference sequence). There are 11 residues in the CDR3. The CDR3 loop is CSARGGSRYTF. The CDR3 nucleotides are TGCAGTGCTAGAGGAGGATCTCGCTACACCTTC.